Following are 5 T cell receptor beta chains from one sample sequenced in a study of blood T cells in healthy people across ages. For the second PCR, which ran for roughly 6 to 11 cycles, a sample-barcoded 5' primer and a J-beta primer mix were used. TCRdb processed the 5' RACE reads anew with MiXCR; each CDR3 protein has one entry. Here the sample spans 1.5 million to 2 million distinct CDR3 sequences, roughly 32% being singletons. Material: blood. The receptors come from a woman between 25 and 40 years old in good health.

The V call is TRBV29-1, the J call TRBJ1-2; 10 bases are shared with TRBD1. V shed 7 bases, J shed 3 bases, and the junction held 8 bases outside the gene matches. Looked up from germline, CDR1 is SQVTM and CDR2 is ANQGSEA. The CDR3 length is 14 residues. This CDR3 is CSDGTGTGDYGYTF. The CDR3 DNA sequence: TGCAGCGATGGAACCGGGACAGGGGACTATGGCTACACCTTC. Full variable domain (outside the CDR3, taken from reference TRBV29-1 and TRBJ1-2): SAVISQKPSRDICQRGTSLTIQCQVDSQVTMMFWYRQQPGQSLTLIATANQGSEATYESGFVIDKFPISRPNLTFSTLTVSNMSPEDSSIYLCSDGTGTGDYGYTFGSGTRLTVV.

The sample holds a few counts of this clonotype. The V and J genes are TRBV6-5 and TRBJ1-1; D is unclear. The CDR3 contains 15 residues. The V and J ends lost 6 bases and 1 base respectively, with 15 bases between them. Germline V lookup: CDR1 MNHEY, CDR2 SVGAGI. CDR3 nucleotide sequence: TGTGCCAGCAGCTCAGGCGTCCGGGGGAACACTGAAGCTTTCTTT. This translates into CASSSGVRGNTEAFF.

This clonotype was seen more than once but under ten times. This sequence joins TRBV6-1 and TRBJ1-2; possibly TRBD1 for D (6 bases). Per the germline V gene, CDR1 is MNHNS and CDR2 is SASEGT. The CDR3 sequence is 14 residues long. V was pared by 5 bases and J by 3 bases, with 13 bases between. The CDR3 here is CASSIQGGDYGYTF. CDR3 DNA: TGTGCCAGCAGTATACAGGGAGGAGACTATGGCTACACCTTC.

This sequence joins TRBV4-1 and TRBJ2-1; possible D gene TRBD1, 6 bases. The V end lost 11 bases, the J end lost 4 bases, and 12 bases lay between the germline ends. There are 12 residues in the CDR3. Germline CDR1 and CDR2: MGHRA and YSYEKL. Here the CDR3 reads CAGRTGYNEQFF. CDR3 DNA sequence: TGCGCCGGCCGCACAGGGTACAATGAGCAGTTCTTC.

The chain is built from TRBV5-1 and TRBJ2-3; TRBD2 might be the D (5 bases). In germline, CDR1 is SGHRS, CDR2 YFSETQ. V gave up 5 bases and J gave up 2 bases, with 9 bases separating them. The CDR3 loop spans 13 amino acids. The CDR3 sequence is CASRGSDTDTQYF. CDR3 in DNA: TGCGCCAGCAGGGGGAGTGACACAGATACGCAGTATTTT.